The 23 T cell receptor beta chains in this list originate from one sample, sequenced in a study of beta chain features in type 1 diabetes. The study reverse transcribed the entire isolated RNA, so it sequenced expressed TCRB transcripts. Method: immunoSEQ multiplex PCR; TCRdb's copy keeps in-frame clones and lacks some. Found here are hundreds of thousands of clones, around 14% of them singletons; the top ten hold under 0.04%. Sequenced sample: naive CD4+ T cells from blood. Receptors were obtained from a man aged 30 to 45 in good health.

The chain carries TRBV7-2 and TRBJ2-1; the match to TRBD1 covers 10 bases. V lost 3 bases, J lost 15 bases, and 8 bases stayed unmatched. Germline V CDR1 and CDR2: SGHTA, FQGNSA. The CDR3 spans 13 residues. CDR3 sequence (DNA): TGTGCCAGCAGCTTGGCGGGACAGGGGCCTGGGTTCTTC. This encodes CASSLAGQGPGFF.

The chain recombines TRBV5-4 with TRBJ1-2, with D unclear. Per the germline V gene, CDR1 is SGHNT and CDR2 is YYREEE (reference sequence). With 1 base removed from V and 5 bases from J, the gap between germline ends came to 12 bases. This CDR3 region has 14 residues. The CDR3 DNA is TGTGCCAGCAGCTTGCCTGGTTTAGGGTATGGCTACACCTTC. Translation gives CASSLPGLGYGYTF.

This clone has only a few counts. V is TRBV7-2 and J is TRBJ2-4; TRBD1 matches at 10 bases. Trimming removed 4 bases from V and 2 bases from J; junction bases left unmatched: 5. CDR1 and CDR2 (germline): SGHTA, FQGNSA. CDR3 length: 16 residues. Written as DNA, the CDR3 is TGTGCCAGCAGCTCCTGGACAGGGGGAACCAAAAACATTCAGTACTTC. Residues: CASSSWTGGTKNIQYF.

V usage is TRBV4-1 and J usage is TRBJ2-5, with 12 bases identical to TRBD2. Germline CDR1 reads MGHRA; CDR2 reads YSYEKL. This CDR3 contains 21 residues. With V trimmed by 5 bases and J by 5 bases, 24 bases remained unmatched. The CDR3 nucleotides read TGCGCCAGCAGCAAGGGGGTGTGGGCTAGCGGGAGGGCGCATATGGGTGAGACCCAGTACTTC. Translated: CASSKGVWASGRAHMGETQYF.

This chain links TRBV9 with TRBJ1-2, with D possibly being TRBD1 (5 bases). V was pared by 0 bases and J by 4 bases, with 10 bases between. CDR3 length: 14 residues. Germline CDR1 reads SGDLS; CDR2 reads YYNGEE. The CDR3 sequence is CASSVEDKFYGYTF. The CDR3, as DNA: TGTGCCAGCAGCGTAGAGGACAAATTCTATGGCTACACCTTC. Full variable domain (rest looked up from reference TRBV9 and TRBJ1-2): DSGVTQTPKHLITATGQRVTLRCSPRSGDLSVYWYQQSLDQGLQFLIQYYNGEERAKGNILERFSAQQFPDLHSELNLSSLELGDSALYFCASSVEDKFYGYTFGSGTRLTVV.

A few counts support this clone. V and J are TRBV5-1 and TRBJ2-7; D gene ambiguous. The CDR3 has 13 amino acids. Trimming cost V 2 bases and J 3 bases, with 9 bases left between them. From germline, CDR1 is SGHRS and CDR2 YFSETQ. CDR3 amino acids: CASSFRVGYEQYV. CDR3 nucleotides: TGCGCCAGCAGCTTCCGGGTGGGCTACGAGCAGTACGTC.

This clone came up a few times. The rearrangement joins TRBV11-2 to TRBJ1-3; 7 bases are a match to TRBD1. The ends lost 3 bases at V and 0 bases at J; junction bases unmatched: 11. CDR1 is SGHAT and CDR2 is FQNNGV in the germline V gene. The CDR3 runs to 18 residues. This chain's CDR3 is CASSFLAQYRGSGNTIYF. For the CDR3, the DNA is TGTGCCAGCAGCTTCCTGGCCCAGTACAGGGGCTCTGGAAACACCATATATTTT.

This clone occurred a few times. The rearrangement uses TRBV18 and TRBJ1-2, with D unresolved. Looked up from germline, CDR1 is KGHSH and CDR2 is LQKENI. The length of the CDR3 is 14 residues. Trimming left V 1 base short and J 4 bases short, with 10 bases between. The CDR3 loop reads CASSPQAKPYGYTF. The CDR3 region has the DNA TGTGCCAGCTCACCACAGGCAAAACCCTATGGCTACACCTTC.

The V and J genes are TRBV19 and TRBJ2-2; TRBD1 matches 7 bases. The V and J ends lost 6 bases and 0 bases, in that order; junction bases with no gene match: 4. The CDR3 contains 15 residues. Germline assignment: CDR1 LNHDA and CDR2 SQIVND (reference sequence). CDR3 nucleotides: TGTGCCAGTAGGAGGGGACAGACGAACACCGGGGAGCTGTTTTTT. Translation gives CASRRGQTNTGELFF.

V is TRBV14 and J is TRBJ2-1; 12 positions agree with TRBD2. Trimming cost V 1 base and J 4 bases; bases outside gene matches: 8. Looked up from germline, CDR1 is SGHDN and CDR2 is FVKESK. The CDR3 is 18 residues long. The DNA for the CDR3 is TGTGCCAGCAGCCAAGTATTGACTAGCGGGAGCCCTTACAATGAGCAGTTCTTC. It yields the protein CASSQVLTSGSPYNEQFF. Filled out from reference TRBV14 and TRBJ2-1, the complete variable domain reads EAGVTQFPSHSVIEKGQTVTLRCDPISGHDNLYWYRRVMGKEIKFLLHFVKESKQDESGMPNNRFLAERTGGTYSTLKVQPAELEDSGVYFCASSQVLTSGSPYNEQFFGPGTRLTVL.

The V gene is TRBV4-3, the J gene TRBJ1-4; the D gene is possibly TRBD1 (6 bases). Germline CDR1 LGHNA, CDR2 YSLEER. V shed 0 bases and J shed 8 bases, with 13 bases lying between them. The length of the CDR3 is 15 residues. CDR3 bases: TGCGCCAGCAGCCAAGATTTGGGGGCGGCGGAAAAACTGTTTTTT. Translated, it gives CASSQDLGAAEKLFF.

The CDR3 spells CASGSRGTIYEQYF. CDR3 bases: TGTGCCAGCGGCTCAAGAGGGACAATCTACGAGCAGTACTTC. The chain is built from TRBV7-8 and TRBJ2-7, with D maybe TRBD1 (6 bases). This CDR3 has 14 residues. The V gene's germline CDR1 is SGHVS and CDR2 FQNEAQ. V lost 8 bases to trimming and J lost 3 bases, with 17 bases between them.

The chain is built from TRBV5-1 and TRBJ1-1, with D unclear. Looked up from germline, CDR1 is SGHRS and CDR2 is YFSETQ. CDR3 length equals 18 residues. V lost 0 bases to trimming and J lost 0 bases, with 18 bases between them. In nucleotides, the CDR3 is TGCGCCAGCAGCTTGGCCGGGCAGTTCACAAGTATGAACACTGAAGCTTTCTTT. Amino acids: CASSLAGQFTSMNTEAFF.

This clone was counted only a few times. The rearrangement joins TRBV5-4 to TRBJ2-5; possibly TRBD2 for D (6 bases). V shed 4 bases and J shed 1 base, with 17 bases lying between them. The germline CDR1 and CDR2 sequences are SGHNT and YYREEE (reference sequence). The CDR3 sequence is 16 residues long. Written as DNA, the CDR3 is TGTGCCAGCAGCCCAAGCGCAGGGAGGCCCCAAGAGACCCAGTACTTC. It is translated as CASSPSAGRPQETQYF.

This rearrangement joins TRBV6-5 to TRBJ2-2; no firm D call. Looked up from germline, CDR1 is MNHEY and CDR2 is SVGAGI. The ends were cut back, 2 bases at V and 7 bases at J, with 8 bases in the middle. This CDR3 is 13 amino acids long. For the CDR3, the DNA is TGTGCCAGCAGTTACATAGGAATCGGGGAGCTGTTTTTT. It translates to CASSYIGIGELFF.

This chain links TRBV12-5 with TRBJ2-5, with unresolved D. Trimming cost V 1 base and J 7 bases, with 7 bases left between them. The CDR3 spans 12 residues. Looked up from germline, CDR1 is LGHNT and CDR2 is FRNRAP. The CDR3 DNA reads as TGTGCTAGTGGTTTGGGCCACGGGACCCAGTACTTC. This translates into CASGLGHGTQYF. Looking up the rest from reference TRBV12-5 and TRBJ2-5 gives the full variable domain: DARVTQTPRHKVTEMGQEVTMRCQPILGHNTVFWYRQTMMQGLELLAYFRNRAPLDDSGMPKDRFSAEMPDATLATLKIQPSEPRDSAVYFCASGLGHGTQYFGPGTRLLVL.

This clone came up a few times. The V call is TRBV7-2, the J call TRBJ2-7, with D maybe TRBD2 (6 bases). V lost 1 base to trimming and J lost 3 bases, with 13 bases between them. This CDR3 has 15 amino acids. Germline assignment: CDR1 SGHTA and CDR2 FQGNSA. The DNA of the CDR3 is TGTGCCAGCAGCTTAGAGGGACTTGAGAGCTACGAGCAGTACGTC. Its protein is CASSLEGLESYEQYV.

This clone was detected many times. The J gene is TRBJ2-1, the V gene TRBV29-1; maybe TRBD2 (5 bases). The V and J ends lost 7 bases and 9 bases respectively, with 13 bases between them. The germline V gene encodes CDR1 SQVTM and CDR2 ANQGSEA. CDR3 length: 11 residues. The CDR3 sequence: CSGGPLGEQFF. In DNA, the CDR3 is TGCAGCGGAGGGCCTTTAGGTGAGCAGTTCTTC.

This chain links TRBV5-6 with TRBJ2-5; unclear D gene. The germline V gene has CDR1 SGHDT and CDR2 YYEEEE. The CDR3 is made up of 16 amino acids. V gave up 6 bases and J gave up 2 bases, with 20 bases separating them. The CDR3 coding sequence is TGTGCCAGCACCCTGCTCTTGGCGGAAGAACAAGAGACCCAGTACTTC. This sequence encodes CASTLLLAEEQETQYF.

The chain combines TRBV15 with TRBJ2-7, with D possibly TRBD1 on 6 matching bases. There are 15 residues in the CDR3. CDR1 is LNHNV, CDR2 YYDKDF, per germline (reference sequence). Trimming took 0 bases from V and 1 from J, leaving 10 bases between them. CDR3: CATSRDKGQSYEQYF. CDR3 nucleotide sequence: TGTGCCACCAGCAGAGATAAAGGACAGTCCTACGAGCAGTACTTC.

This clone was observed a handful of times. The V and J genes are TRBV5-4 and TRBJ2-3; the match to TRBD2 covers 12 bases. The CDR3 has 17 residues. V gave up 4 bases and J gave up 0 bases; unmatched junction bases: 6. CDR1 and CDR2 (germline): SGHNT, YYREEE (reference sequence). The CDR3: CASSALGTSGSTDTQYF. CDR3 in DNA: TGTGCCAGCAGCGCGTTAGGGACTAGCGGGAGCACAGATACGCAGTATTTT.

This clone appeared once. The chain has TRBV30 and TRBJ1-2, with D possibly matching TRBD1 (5 bases). The CDR3 is made up of 13 amino acids. The germline V and J ends were trimmed by 4 bases and 5 bases, with 14 bases remaining between them. Germline V CDR1 and CDR2: GTSNPN, SVGIG (reference sequence). The CDR3 DNA is TGTGCCTGGAACGTGGGACGGACTTATGGCTACACCTTC. As protein: CAWNVGRTYGYTF.

This clone has more than one count but fewer than ten. At the DNA level, this CDR3 is encoded by other sequences in the same sample as well. This chain joins TRBV29-1 and TRBJ2-3; D is uncertain. Germline CDR1 and CDR2: SQVTM and ANQGSEA. Trimming left V 4 bases short and J 0 bases short, with 5 bases between. The CDR3 spans 12 residues. CDR3 sequence: CSVVPSTDTQYF. The CDR3 bases are TGCAGCGTTGTTCCCAGCACAGATACGCAGTATTTT.